This T cell receptor beta chain derives from a study of shared clonotypes between healthy human individuals. Study-level results: Non-shared clonotypes had lower generation probabilities than those shared by all four donors.

The germline gives CDR1 MDHEN, CDR2 SYDVKM. Trimming at V came to 5 bases and at J to 0 bases, leaving 6 bases not matched to a gene. The CDR3 length is 16 residues. TCRdb's copy holds only in-frame clones and misses some; the assay was immunoSEQ multiplex PCR. The data show under 2.5 million clones, about nine tenths seen once. CD45RA-negative memory and CD45RA+ naive subsets were split from the CD4+ cells. With regard to this clone: Its antigen is undetermined.

V gene TRBV28 combines with J gene TRBJ2-2; 7 nucleotides line up with TRBD2. The sequence derives from a man aged 18-30 years in good health. Some clones in this sample may be carry-over from other donors' samples. Sequencing input: naive CD4+ T cells from PBMCs. Subset reported: CD45RA+ positively selected. The CDR3 DNA sequence: TGTGCCAGCAGTCCTGCTAGCGGCGCGAACACCGGGGAGCTGTTTTTT. This codes for CASSPASGANTGELFF.